The rows below give T cell receptor beta chains drawn from one sample of a study of identical twins. TCRdb redid the calling of the 5' RACE reads with MiXCR, one entry per CDR3 protein. The data contain hundreds of thousands of distinct CDR3 sequences, about 12% of them seen just once; the ten biggest clones take up about 1.6%. These data were also filed under a second study, of yellow fever vaccine responses in identical twins.

Sequences were obtained from PBMCs. The receptors originated from a woman younger than 30 in good health. The CDR3 runs from the conserved cysteine through the conserved F or W. The D gene is left open where the match is weak. Size values are once, few and many counts, or a class for expanded clones, and some rows have none.

TGTGCCAGCAGCCAAGTGGGGGTGCTTTTCTACGAGCAGTACTTC	CASSQVGVLFYEQYF	TRBJ2-7	.	TRBV3-1	many
TGTGCCAGCAGCTCAGCTAGTCCCAGGGGAGAGACCCAGTACTTC	CASSSASPRGETQYF	TRBJ2-5	.	TRBV7-9	many
TGTGCCAGCAGGATGACCGGGGAGTCCGGACTTCAGCCCCAGCATTTT	CASRMTGESGLQPQHF	TRBJ1-5	.	TRBV25-1	.
TGTGCCAGCAGCTTACAGAGCGGGAGGGCCCTCAATGAGCAGTTCTTC	CASSLQSGRALNEQFF	TRBJ2-1	TRBD2	TRBV7-9	many
TGCGCCAGCAGCTTGAGGGAGTGGGAGACCCAGTACTTC	CASSLREWETQYF	TRBJ2-5	.	TRBV5-1	many
TGTGCCAGTACCAGGACGGACAATGAGCAGTTCTTC	CASTRTDNEQFF	TRBJ2-1	.	TRBV19	few
TGTGCCAGCAGCTCAGGCACAGGTCATGGCTACACCTTC	CASSSGTGHGYTF	TRBJ1-2	.	TRBV7-2	many
TGTGCCAGCAGCTTAGCTAACGGAGCCTTCACTGAAGCTTTCTTT	CASSLANGAFTEAFF	TRBJ1-1	.	TRBV7-9	.
TGCGCCAGCAGCTTGGAGGGACTAGGGGTCGATGAGCAGTTCTTC	CASSLEGLGVDEQFF	TRBJ2-1	TRBD2	TRBV5-1	.
TGTGCCAGCAGGGAGGACAGGGTGGGTTCACCCCTCCACTTT	CASREDRVGSPLHF	TRBJ1-6	TRBD1	TRBV2	many
TGTGCCAGCAGTTTGGTGGGGGTCATGAACACTGAAGCTTTCTTT	CASSLVGVMNTEAFF	TRBJ1-1	.	TRBV27	.
TGCGCCAGCAGCCAGGCACTGAACACTGAAGCTTTCTTT	CASSQALNTEAFF	TRBJ1-1	.	TRBV14	many
TGCGCCAGCAGCCAAGATACCGGGACTAGCGGGAGGAGCTCCTACGAGCAGTACTTC	CASSQDTGTSGRSSYEQYF	TRBJ2-7	TRBD2	TRBV4-1	.
TGTGCCACCCTCTATACGGGGACTAGCGCTAACAATGAGCAGTTCTTC	CATLYTGTSANNEQFF	TRBJ2-1	TRBD2	TRBV24-1	many
TGTGCCAGCAGTTACTTGGGGGCTGGGTCACCCCTCCACTTT	CASSYLGAGSPLHF	TRBJ1-6	.	TRBV6-5	many
TGTGCCAGCAGTTCAAGTAGCGGGGGGGGGGACGAGCAGTTCTTC	CASSSSSGGGDEQFF	TRBJ2-1	TRBD2	TRBV28	.
TGTGCCACCAGCAGAGATCTCTCACCCCTCCACTTT	CATSRDLSPLHF	TRBJ1-6	.	TRBV15	.
TGTGCCAGCAGCCCCGGAGGGGGGCGCGTTACAGATACGCAGTATTTT	CASSPGGGRVTDTQYF	TRBJ2-3	.	TRBV7-6	.
TGTGCCAGCAGCAAGACGAGCGGCAGCTCAGATACGCAGTATTTT	CASSKTSGSSDTQYF	TRBJ2-3	.	TRBV7-9	few
TGTGCCAGCAGTTTGGGGGGCGAGGATAGTGAAGCTTTCTTT	CASSLGGEDSEAFF	TRBJ1-1	.	TRBV12-3/TRBV12-4	.
TGTGCCAGCAGTTTAGCGCCTGGGGGAAATCAGCCCCAGCATTTT	CASSLAPGGNQPQHF	TRBJ1-5	.	TRBV12-3/TRBV12-4	many
TGTGCCAGCAGTCCTCCCGCCGCGATGGGGAGCAATCAGCCCCAGCATTTT	CASSPPAAMGSNQPQHF	TRBJ1-5	.	TRBV28	.
TGTGCCAGCAGTTGGGGCCTCATTGCGAACACCGGGGAGCTGTTTTTT	CASSWGLIANTGELFF	TRBJ2-2	.	TRBV6-5	.
TGTGCCAGTAGTATCGAGGGGGCGAACTCTGAAGCTTTCTTT	CASSIEGANSEAFF	TRBJ1-1	TRBD1	TRBV19	few
TGTGCCAGCAGCTTAGTACTAGCGAACACCGGGGAGCTGTTTTTT	CASSLVLANTGELFF	TRBJ2-2	.	TRBV7-9	.
TGTGCCAGCAGCCAAGCAAAAGAGACCCAGTACTTC	CASSQAKETQYF	TRBJ2-5	.	TRBV3-1	many
TGTGCCAGCAGTTACCCCCCGACTAGCGGGGATCTAACCGGGGAGCTGTTTTTT	CASSYPPTSGDLTGELFF	TRBJ2-2	TRBD2	TRBV6-5	few